Below are 29 T cell receptor beta chains sequenced from a single sample in a study of PD-1 blockade in classical Hodgkin lymphoma. Method: immunoSEQ multiplex PCR; TCRdb's copy keeps in-frame clones and lacks some. The repertoire includes about 85,000 clones, over 75% of them detected once, and about 2.9% sits in the top ten. The time point: cycle 4 day 1 (C4D1), after five to seven weeks of nivolumab. Each patient's relapse followed autologous stem cell transplantation, and brentuximab vedotin exposure varied. The source was peripheral blood mononuclear cells (PBMCs), collected before the fourth cycle of nivolumab. Source of these receptors: a human donor with classical Hodgkin lymphoma.

The chain combines TRBV5-1 with TRBJ2-5, with 7 bases that match TRBD2. The CDR3 runs 14 residues. Germline CDR1 is SGHRS and CDR2 is YFSETQ. The V gene end was trimmed by 5 bases and the J gene end by 2 bases; junction bases not matched to a gene: 6. The DNA for the CDR3 is TGCGCCAGCAGGGGACCAGCGGGACAAGAGACCCAGTACTTC. Its translation: CASRGPAGQETQYF.

V gene TRBV7-9 combines with J gene TRBJ2-7; D gene unclear. The CDR3 is 13 amino acids. V gave up 3 bases and J gave up 1 base, with 7 bases separating them. Germline V gene lookup returns CDR1 SEHNR and CDR2 FQNEAQ (reference sequence). CDR3 protein: CASSLIGSYEQYF. As DNA, the CDR3 is TGTGCCAGCAGCTTGATCGGGTCCTACGAGCAGTACTTC.

V usage is TRBV4-2 and J usage is TRBJ2-5; D ambiguous. The V end was cut by 3 bases, the J end by 2 bases, with 10 bases between. The CDR3 has 14 amino acids. Looked up from germline, CDR1 is LGHNA and CDR2 is YNFKEQ. CDR3 sequence reads: CASSQTVPQETQYF. The CDR3 DNA reads TGTGCCAGCAGCCAGACTGTACCTCAAGAGACCCAGTACTTC.

This chain joins TRBV25-1 and TRBJ2-5; unclear D gene. The CDR3 has 12 amino acids. The V gene's germline CDR1 is MGHDK and CDR2 SYGVNS. V was shortened by 0 bases and J by 3 bases, with 2 bases between the two germline ends. The CDR3, as DNA: TGTGCCAGCAGTGAATATAAAGAGACCCAGTACTTC. Its protein is CASSEYKETQYF.

The V gene is TRBV7-7, the J gene TRBJ2-5, with D maybe TRBD2 (6 bases). The germline CDR1 and CDR2 sequences are SSHAT and FNYEAQ (reference sequence). V lost 1 base and J lost 5, with 17 bases in between. This CDR3 spans 16 amino acids. The CDR3 region has the DNA TGTGCCAGCAGCTTAGGCGGACCCGGGGGTGCGGAGACCCAGTACTTC. Translated, it gives CASSLGGPGGAETQYF. Full variable domain (outside the CDR3, taken from reference TRBV7-7 and TRBJ2-5): GAGVSQSPRYKVTKRGQDVTLRCDPISSHATLYWYQQALGQGPEFLTYFNYEAQPDKSGLPSDRFSAERPEGSISTLTIQRTEQRDSAMYRCASSLGGPGGAETQYFGPGTRLLVL.

The chain couples TRBV28 to TRBJ2-3, with D unclear. The germline V gene has CDR1 MDHEN and CDR2 SYDVKM. This CDR3 contains 14 residues. Deletions cut 2 bases from V and 3 bases from J, with 9 bases between. CDR3: CASSLVGVTDTQYF. The CDR3 region has the DNA TGTGCCAGCAGTTTAGTTGGGGTTACAGATACGCAGTATTTT. The whole variable domain, filled in from reference TRBV28 and TRBJ2-3, reads DVKVTQSSRYLVKRTGEKVFLECVQDMDHENMFWYRQDPGLGLRLIYFSYDVKMKEKGDIPEGYSVSREKKERFSLILESASTNQTSMYLCASSLVGVTDTQYFGPGTRLTVL.

This sequence joins TRBV6-1 and TRBJ1-2; tentatively, D is TRBD1 (5 bases). Trimming took 7 bases from V and 7 from J, leaving 10 bases between them. The germline V gene has CDR1 MNHNS and CDR2 SASEGT. The CDR3 has 11 amino acids. The CDR3 here is CASISQGGYTF. CDR3 sequence (DNA): TGTGCCAGCATATCCCAGGGTGGCTACACCTTC.

The chain uses TRBV6-6 and TRBJ1-4; 8 positions match TRBD1. Germline CDR1 is MNHNY and CDR2 is SVGAGI (reference sequence). V was pared by 6 bases and J by 5 bases, with 8 bases of the junction left unmatched. This CDR3 has 15 residues. CDR3 loop: CASRRQGRGNEKLFF. The CDR3 nucleotides read TGTGCCAGCAGGCGACAGGGGAGGGGCAATGAAAAACTGTTTTTT.

This chain links TRBV7-9 with TRBJ1-3, with no clear D. This CDR3 is built from 15 residues. Trimming removed 3 bases from V and 1 base from J, with 10 bases in between. Germline CDR1 and CDR2: SEHNR and FQNEAQ (reference sequence). The CDR3 loop is CASSLALTSGNTIYF. CDR3 nucleotides: TGTGCCAGCAGCTTGGCCTTAACTTCTGGAAACACCATATATTTT.

CDR3 residues: CASSELGEKGGTHNEQFF. In DNA form, the CDR3 reads TGTGCCAGCAGTGAACTAGGGGAAAAAGGGGGCACACACAATGAGCAGTTCTTC. The gene calls are TRBV6-1 and TRBJ2-1; TRBD1 agrees at 7 bases. The length of the CDR3 is 18 residues. Trimming took 2 bases from V and 5 from J; bases not matched to a gene: 15. Germline V gene lookup returns CDR1 MNHNS and CDR2 SASEGT.

This clone was seen only once. The chain joins TRBV4-3 to TRBJ2-2; unclear D gene. V lost 1 base, J lost 3 bases, and 12 bases lay in between. The germline CDR1 and CDR2 sequences are LGHNA and YSLEER. The CDR3 sequence is 16 residues long. The CDR3 DNA reads TGCGCCAGCAGCCAAGGTTGGGTGGAGTACACCGGGGAGCTGTTTTTT. It translates to CASSQGWVEYTGELFF.

The CDR3 here is CASSPGTDTEAFF. The CDR3 DNA is TGTGCCAGCAGCCCGGGGACAGACACTGAAGCTTTCTTT. The chain couples TRBV7-9 to TRBJ1-1, with TRBD1 matching 7 bases. CDR1 SEHNR and CDR2 FQNEAQ come from the germline V gene (reference sequence). V lost 5 bases and J lost 3; bases outside the gene matches: 3. The CDR3 totals 13 residues.

The chain carries TRBV28 and TRBJ2-6; D might be TRBD1 or TRBD2, each matching 6 bases. In germline, CDR1 is MDHEN, CDR2 SYDVKM. The CDR3 has 14 residues. The V end was cut by 10 bases, the J end by 2 bases, with 12 bases between. CDR3 residues: CAINGGAGANVLTF. The CDR3 nucleotides are TGTGCCATCAACGGGGGCGCTGGGGCCAACGTCCTGACTTTC.

The J gene is TRBJ1-1, the V gene TRBV6-6; D is possibly TRBD1 (5 bases). CDR3 length equals 14 residues. The germline V and J ends were trimmed by 7 bases and 0 bases, with 12 bases remaining between them. Germline V CDR1 and CDR2: MNHNY, SVGAGI (reference sequence). CDR3 residues: CASTMGTMNTEAFF. The CDR3 DNA reads as TGTGCCAGCACCATGGGGACGATGAACACTGAAGCTTTCTTT.

V and J are TRBV5-1 and TRBJ1-5; D possibly corresponds to TRBD1 (6 bases). The CDR3 length is 14 residues. Germline V gene lookup returns CDR1 SGHRS and CDR2 YFSETQ. V was trimmed by 4 bases and J by 5 bases, leaving 13 bases between them. CDR3 bases: TGCGCCAGCAGCGAACAGGGAGGTCATCAGCCCCAGCATTTT. This translates into CASSEQGGHQPQHF. Together with reference TRBV5-1 and TRBJ1-5, the CDR3 gives the full variable domain: KAGVTQTPRYLIKTRGQQVTLSCSPISGHRSVSWYQQTPGQGLQFLFEYFSETQRNKGNFPGRFSGRQFSNSRSEMNVSTLELGDSALYLCASSEQGGHQPQHFGDGTRLSIL.

This rearrangement joins TRBV27 to TRBJ2-2; D uncertain. V was trimmed by 8 bases and J by 0 bases, leaving 10 bases between them. The CDR3 totals 14 residues. Per the germline V gene, CDR1 is MNHEY and CDR2 is SMNVEV (reference sequence). In nucleotides, the CDR3 is TGTGCCAGCGGTCCAACTCCGAACACCGGGGAGCTGTTTTTT. It specifies CASGPTPNTGELFF.

The J gene is TRBJ2-3, the V gene TRBV5-1; D is undetermined. This CDR3 region has 12 residues. V was trimmed by 3 bases and J by 2 bases, leaving 4 bases between them. Per germline, CDR1 SGHRS and CDR2 YFSETQ. The CDR3 DNA reads TGCGCCAGCAGCTCCTTCACAGATACGCAGTATTTT. It codes for CASSSFTDTQYF.

The chain couples TRBV7-9 to TRBJ1-4, with D unresolved. The CDR3 is made up of 16 amino acids. Germline V gives CDR1 SEHNR, CDR2 FQNEAQ (reference sequence). Trimming cost V 5 bases and J 4 bases, with 17 bases left between them. The CDR3: CASSDTLGGGNEKLFF. In DNA form, the CDR3 reads TGTGCCAGCAGCGATACACTAGGTGGCGGTAATGAAAAACTGTTTTTT.

V is TRBV30 and J is TRBJ2-1; either TRBD1 or TRBD2 may supply D (5 bases each). The germline V and J ends were trimmed by 5 bases and 6 bases, with 17 bases remaining between them. There are 14 residues in the CDR3. In germline, CDR1 is GTSNPN, CDR2 SVGIG (reference sequence). In nucleotides, the CDR3 is TGTGCCTGGGACTCCGGGACCCAAAGCAATGAGCAGTTCTTC. Amino acid sequence: CAWDSGTQSNEQFF.

The chain links TRBV12-2 to TRBJ1-2; whether TRBD1, the table's D call, matches the DNA was not checked. TRBV12-2 is described as a pseudogene. The CDR3 length is 17 residues. The CDR3 nucleotides are TGTGCAAGTCGCCCCCCTTTGGGGACATGCTCAAACTATGGCTACACCTTC. Amino acids: CASRPPLGTCSNYGYTF.

This clone has a single count. The V and J genes are TRBV15 and TRBJ2-7, with 10 positions matching TRBD2. Germline CDR1 LNHNV, CDR2 YYDKDF (reference sequence). The CDR3 covers 19 residues. The V segment lost 0 bases and the J segment 4 bases; nucleotides outside the gene matches: 15. CDR3 bases: TGTGCCACCAGCAGAGATCCCATTCCCAGCGGGGGGGGGAATTACGAGCAGTACTTC. This translates into CATSRDPIPSGGGNYEQYF.

The chain has TRBV11-3 and TRBJ2-1, with 7 positions matching TRBD1. The CDR3 has 15 residues. The ends lost 2 bases at V and 0 bases at J; junction bases unmatched: 1. The germline V gene encodes CDR1 SGHNT and CDR2 YENEEA. The CDR3 loop reads CASSLNRGSYNEQFF. CDR3 sequence (DNA): TGTGCCAGCAGCTTAAACAGGGGCTCCTACAATGAGCAGTTCTTC.

This clone came up once. V and J are TRBV7-6 and TRBJ2-1; D is uncertain. Germline V gives CDR1 SGHVS, CDR2 FNYEAQ. The CDR3 is 15 amino acids. V was clipped by 2 bases and J by 3 bases, with 11 bases between them. This CDR3 reads CASSLFMLGYNEQFF. CDR3 DNA: TGTGCCAGCAGCTTATTTATGCTTGGCTACAATGAGCAGTTCTTC. The whole variable domain, filled in from reference TRBV7-6 and TRBJ2-1, reads GAGVSQSPRYKVTKRGQDVALRCDPISGHVSLYWYRQALGQGPEFLTYFNYEAQQDKSGLPNDRFSAERPEGSISTLTIQRTEQRDSAMYRCASSLFMLGYNEQFFGPGTRLTVL.

V is TRBV19 and J is TRBJ2-3; 10 bases align to TRBD2. Unmatched junction bases numbered 6, after V lost 3 bases and J lost 3 bases. Germline V lookup: CDR1 LNHDA, CDR2 SQIVND (reference sequence). The CDR3 is 16 residues long. The CDR3 DNA sequence: TGTGCCAGTAGTATCAGTGGTAGCGGGGGGACAGATACGCAGTATTTT. This codes for CASSISGSGGTDTQYF.

The chain combines TRBV7-9 with TRBJ1-2, with TRBD1 as a possible D gene (5 bases). The CDR3 covers 15 residues. Germline CDR1 reads SEHNR; CDR2 reads FQNEAQ (reference sequence). Between the trimmed V and J ends, which lost 8 bases and 8 bases, there was a span of 24 bases. CDR3 residues: CASGVRVGGSGGYTF. The CDR3 DNA reads TGTGCCAGCGGAGTCCGGGTCGGGGGGAGTGGAGGCTACACCTTC.

V and J are TRBV5-5 and TRBJ2-7, with a tentative D call TRBD1 (7 bases). This CDR3 contains 12 residues. The germline V gene has CDR1 SGHKS and CDR2 YYEKEE (reference sequence). The V and J ends lost 4 bases and 5 bases respectively, with 10 bases between them. The CDR3 sequence: CASSPGGHEQYF. In nucleotides, the CDR3 is TGTGCCAGCAGCCCAGGGGGGCACGAGCAGTACTTC.

The genes are TRBV7-8 and TRBJ2-5; D possibly corresponds to TRBD1 (5 bases). The germline CDR1 and CDR2 sequences are SGHVS and FQNEAQ. With 2 bases removed from V and 7 bases from J, the gap between germline ends came to 17 bases. The CDR3 length is 15 residues. CDR3 sequence (DNA): TGTGCCAGCAGCTTACCGTTGGGGCCCTGGGTGACCCAGTACTTC. As protein: CASSLPLGPWVTQYF.

The CDR3 DNA follows: TGTGCCAGCAGCCCGATCCTAGGGCAGGGGCATAACGAGCAGTACTTC. Amino acids: CASSPILGQGHNEQYF. The chain joins TRBV7-9 to TRBJ2-7; D possibly corresponds to TRBD1 (6 bases). The CDR3 is 16 amino acids. Trimming cost V 5 bases and J 5 bases, with 22 bases left between them. CDR1 is SEHNR, CDR2 FQNEAQ, per germline (reference sequence).

V gene TRBV5-4 combines with J gene TRBJ2-2; D uncertain. The CDR3 contains 13 residues. Germline loops: CDR1 SGHNT, CDR2 YYREEE (reference sequence). V was trimmed by 6 bases and J by 1 base, leaving 7 bases between them. The CDR3, as DNA: TGTGCCAGCAAGACTGAGAACACCGGGGAGCTGTTTTTT. As protein: CASKTENTGELFF.